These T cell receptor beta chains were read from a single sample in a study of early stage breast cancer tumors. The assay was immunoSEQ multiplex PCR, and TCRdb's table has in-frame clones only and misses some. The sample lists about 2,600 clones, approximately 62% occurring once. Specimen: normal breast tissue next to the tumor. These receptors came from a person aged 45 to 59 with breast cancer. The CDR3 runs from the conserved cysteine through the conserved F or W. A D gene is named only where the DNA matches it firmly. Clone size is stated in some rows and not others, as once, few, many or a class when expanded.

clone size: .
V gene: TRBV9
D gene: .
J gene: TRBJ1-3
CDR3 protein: CASSVKNLLSGNTIYF
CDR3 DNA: TGTGCCAGCAGCGTTAAAAACCTACTCTCTGGAAACACCATATATTTT

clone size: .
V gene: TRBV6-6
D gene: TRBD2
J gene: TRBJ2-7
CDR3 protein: CASREVGGEQYF
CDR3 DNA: TGTGCCAGCCGCGAGGTGGGGGGGGAGCAGTACTTC

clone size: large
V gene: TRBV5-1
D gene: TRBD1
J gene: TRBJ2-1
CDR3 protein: CASSREQGARSNEQFF
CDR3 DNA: TGCGCCAGCAGCAGGGAACAGGGGGCGAGGTCCAATGAGCAGTTCTTC

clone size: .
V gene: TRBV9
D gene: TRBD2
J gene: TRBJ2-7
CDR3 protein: CASSVGPTSGSYEQYF
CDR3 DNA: TGTGCCAGCAGCGTAGGGCCGACTAGCGGGAGCTACGAGCAGTACTTC

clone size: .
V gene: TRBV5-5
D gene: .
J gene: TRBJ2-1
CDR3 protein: CASSLYSGLYNEQFF
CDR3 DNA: TGTGCCAGCAGCTTGTACTCAGGGCTCTACAATGAGCAGTTCTTC

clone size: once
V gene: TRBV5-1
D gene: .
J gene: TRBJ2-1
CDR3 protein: CASSPRSVGVNEQFF
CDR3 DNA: TGCGCCAGCAGCCCCCGTTCGGTAGGGGTCAATGAGCAGTTCTTC

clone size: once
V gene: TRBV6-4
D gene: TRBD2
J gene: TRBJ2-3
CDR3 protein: CASRTFIRGGPDTQYF
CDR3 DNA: TGTGCCAGCAGGACCTTCATCCGGGGGGGCCCAGATACGCAGTATTTT

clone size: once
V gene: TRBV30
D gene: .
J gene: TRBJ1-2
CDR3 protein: CAWGRQMNYGYTF
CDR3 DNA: TGTGCCTGGGGTCGACAGATGAACTATGGCTACACCTTC

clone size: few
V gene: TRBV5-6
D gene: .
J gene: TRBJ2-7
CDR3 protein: CASSPGWGGLDEQYF
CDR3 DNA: TGTGCCAGCAGCCCAGGTTGGGGGGGCCTCGACGAGCAGTACTTC

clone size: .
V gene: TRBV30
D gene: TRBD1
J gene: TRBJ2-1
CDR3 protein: CAWSATGVEQFF
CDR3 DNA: TGTGCCTGGAGTGCGACAGGGGTTGAGCAGTTCTTC

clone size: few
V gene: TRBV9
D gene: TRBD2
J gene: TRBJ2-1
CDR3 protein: CASSVGGGRANNEQFF
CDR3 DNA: TGTGCCAGCAGCGTAGGTGGCGGGAGGGCCAACAATGAGCAGTTCTTC

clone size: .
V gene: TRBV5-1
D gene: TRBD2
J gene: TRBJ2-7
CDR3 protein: CASSLEASGGYEQYF
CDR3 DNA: TGCGCCAGCAGCTTGGAAGCTAGCGGGGGCTACGAGCAGTACTTC

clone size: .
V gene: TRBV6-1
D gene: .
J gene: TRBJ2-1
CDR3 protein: CASSESLVKFDEQFF
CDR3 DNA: TGTGCCAGCAGTGAAAGCCTAGTAAAGTTCGATGAGCAGTTCTTC

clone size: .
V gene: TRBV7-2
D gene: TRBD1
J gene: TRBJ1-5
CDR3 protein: CASSLARTGSNQPQHF
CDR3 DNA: TGTGCCAGCAGCTTAGCCCGGACAGGGAGCAATCAGCCCCAGCATTTT

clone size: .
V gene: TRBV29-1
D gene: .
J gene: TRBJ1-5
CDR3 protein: CSVSTGIFQPQHF
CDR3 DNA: TGCAGCGTTTCAACAGGGATTTTTCAGCCCCAGCATTTT

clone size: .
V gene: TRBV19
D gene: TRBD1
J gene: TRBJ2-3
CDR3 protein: CASSRGQGADTQYF
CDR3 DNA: TGTGCCAGTAGTAGGGGACAGGGGGCAGATACGCAGTATTTT

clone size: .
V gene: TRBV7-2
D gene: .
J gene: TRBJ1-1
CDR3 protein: CASSHAGGLNTEAFF
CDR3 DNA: TGTGCCAGCAGCCACGCTGGGGGGCTGAACACTGAAGCTTTCTTT

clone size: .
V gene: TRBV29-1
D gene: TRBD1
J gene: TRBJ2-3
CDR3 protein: CSACRDRGKDTQYF
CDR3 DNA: TGCAGCGCCTGCCGGGACAGGGGTAAGGATACGCAGTATTTT

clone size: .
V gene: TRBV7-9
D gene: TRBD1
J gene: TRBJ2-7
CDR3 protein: CASSSGTGPYEQYF
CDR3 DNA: TGTGCCAGCAGCTCCGGGACAGGACCCTACGAGCAGTACTTC

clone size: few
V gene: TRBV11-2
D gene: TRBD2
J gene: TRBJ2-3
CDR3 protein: CASSFSSGGLTDTQYF
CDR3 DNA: TGTGCCAGCAGCTTTTCTAGCGGGGGCCTCACAGATACGCAGTATTTT

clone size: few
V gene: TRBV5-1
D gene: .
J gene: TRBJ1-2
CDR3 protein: CASNLDPSNYGYTF
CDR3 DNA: TGCGCCAGCAACTTGGATCCCAGCAACTATGGCTACACCTTC

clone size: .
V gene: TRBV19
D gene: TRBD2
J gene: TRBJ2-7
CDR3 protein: CASRTSGGSYEQYF
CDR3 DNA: TGTGCCAGCCGGACTAGCGGGGGTTCCTACGAGCAGTACTTC

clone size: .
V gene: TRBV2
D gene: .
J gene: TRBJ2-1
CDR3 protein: CASSEEAGIYNEQFF
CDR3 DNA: TGTGCCAGCAGTGAAGAGGCTGGAATCTACAATGAGCAGTTCTTC

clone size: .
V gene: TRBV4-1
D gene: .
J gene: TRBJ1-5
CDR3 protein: CASSQVWGSNQPQHF
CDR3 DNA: TGCGCCAGCAGCCAAGTTTGGGGAAGCAATCAGCCCCAGCATTTT

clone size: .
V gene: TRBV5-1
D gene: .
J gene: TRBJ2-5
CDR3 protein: CASSLGHAEETQYF
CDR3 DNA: TGCGCCAGCAGCTTGGGGCATGCGGAAGAGACCCAGTACTTC

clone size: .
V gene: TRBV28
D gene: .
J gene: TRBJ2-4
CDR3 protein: CASSLPSDIQYF
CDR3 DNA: TGTGCCAGCAGTTTACCAAGTGACATTCAGTACTTC

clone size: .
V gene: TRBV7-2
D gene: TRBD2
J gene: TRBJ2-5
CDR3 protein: CASSLSGNQETQYF
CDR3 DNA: TGTGCCAGCAGCTTAAGCGGGAATCAAGAGACCCAGTACTTC

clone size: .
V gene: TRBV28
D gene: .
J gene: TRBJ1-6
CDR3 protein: CASKSLMTEWGSPLHF
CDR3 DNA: TGTGCCAGCAAATCCCTGATGACCGAATGGGGTTCACCCCTCCACTTT

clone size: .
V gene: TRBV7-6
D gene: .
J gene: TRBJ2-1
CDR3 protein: CASSLFGDNEQFF
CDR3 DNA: TGTGCCAGCAGCTTATTCGGTGACAATGAGCAGTTCTTC

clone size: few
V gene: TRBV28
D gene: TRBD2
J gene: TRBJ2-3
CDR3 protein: CASTTLALAGGTDTQYF
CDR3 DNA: TGTGCCAGCACTACCCTCGCTCTAGCGGGGGGCACAGATACGCAGTATTTT

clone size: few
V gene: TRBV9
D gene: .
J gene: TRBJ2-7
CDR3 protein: CASSVAERTEQYF
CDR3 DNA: TGTGCCAGCAGCGTAGCTGAGAGGACGGAGCAGTACTTC

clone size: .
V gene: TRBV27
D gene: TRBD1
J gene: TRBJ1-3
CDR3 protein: CASSLLTRQGRAGNTIYF
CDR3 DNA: TGTGCCAGCAGTTTGCTTACCCGACAGGGGAGGGCTGGAAACACCATATATTTT

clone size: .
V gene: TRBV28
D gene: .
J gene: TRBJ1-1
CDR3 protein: CAGRQYLDTEAFF
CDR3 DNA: TGTGCCGGCCGACAGTATTTGGACACTGAAGCTTTCTTT

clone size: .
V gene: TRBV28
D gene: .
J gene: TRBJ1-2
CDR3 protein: CASTGGYGYTF
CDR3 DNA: TGTGCCAGCACCGGTGGGTATGGCTACACCTTC

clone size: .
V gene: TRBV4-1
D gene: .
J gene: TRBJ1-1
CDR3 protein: CASSQVGSDSIEAFF
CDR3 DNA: TGCGCCAGCAGCCAAGTCGGTTCGGACAGCATTGAAGCTTTCTTT

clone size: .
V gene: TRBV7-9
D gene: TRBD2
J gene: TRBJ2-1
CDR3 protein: CASSPLGGGSDNEQFF
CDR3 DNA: TGTGCCAGCAGCCCCCTTGGCGGGGGGAGTGACAATGAGCAGTTCTTC

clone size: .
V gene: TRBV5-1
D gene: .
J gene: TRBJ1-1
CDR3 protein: CASSLRANTEAFF
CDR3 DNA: TGCGCCAGCAGCTTGAGAGCGAACACTGAAGCTTTCTTT

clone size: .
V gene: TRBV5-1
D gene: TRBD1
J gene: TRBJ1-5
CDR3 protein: CASSLAGTDNQPQHF
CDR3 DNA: TGCGCCAGCAGCTTAGCCGGGACAGATAATCAGCCCCAGCATTTT

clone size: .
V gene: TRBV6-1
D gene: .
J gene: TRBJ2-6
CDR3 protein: CASSAGSSGANVLTF
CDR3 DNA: TGTGCCAGCAGTGCGGGCTCTTCTGGGGCCAACGTCCTGACTTTC

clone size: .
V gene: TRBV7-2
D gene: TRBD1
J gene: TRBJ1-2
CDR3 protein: CASSLEGTGVGYTF
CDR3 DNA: TGTGCCAGCAGCTTAGAAGGGACAGGGGTTGGCTACACCTTC

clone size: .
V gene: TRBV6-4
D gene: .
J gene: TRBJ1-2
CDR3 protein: CASSEGPGGNGYTF
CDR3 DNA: TGTGCCAGCAGTGAGGGCCCCGGGGGCAATGGCTACACCTTC

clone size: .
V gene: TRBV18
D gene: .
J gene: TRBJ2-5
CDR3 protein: CASSLSIQETQYF
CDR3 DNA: TGTGCCAGCTCACTCAGCATCCAAGAGACCCAGTACTTC

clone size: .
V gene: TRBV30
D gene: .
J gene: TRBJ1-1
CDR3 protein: CAWSSPDRNTEAFF
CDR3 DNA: TGTGCCTGGAGTTCTCCGGACAGGAACACTGAAGCTTTCTTT

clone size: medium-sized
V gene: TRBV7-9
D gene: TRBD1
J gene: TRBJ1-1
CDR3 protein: CASSRDRVEAFF
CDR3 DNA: TGTGCCAGCAGCCGGGACAGGGTTGAAGCTTTCTTT